Given below is one TCR beta chain in context. Its antigen is not identified. This specimen comes from a study of T-cell memory formation after mild COVID-19. Study-level results: Among contracting clones, CD4+ were mainly CM/EM and CD8+ enriched in EMRA.

CDR3 length: 16 amino acids. The germline gives CDR1 SNHLY, CDR2 FYNNEI. Trimming shortened V by 4 bases and J by 4 bases, and 19 bases separated the two germline ends. Each CDR3 protein is one row after TCRdb ran MiXCR on the 5' RACE reads. The sample has 550,000 to 650,000 distinct CDR3 sequences, 17% seen once. The sample was PBMCs or a T cell subset sorted from them (not recorded which). This clonotype originated in an adult woman who had mild COVID-19 (a few samples of this study predate the infection). Cell type and time point are not known. The chain uses TRBV2 and TRBJ1-1, with D possibly TRBD1 on 6 matching bases. CDR3 amino acids: CASSVYTGIGGTEAFF. The CDR3 DNA follows: TGTGCCAGCAGTGTATATACAGGGATTGGGGGCACTGAAGCTTTCTTT.